The sequence of this T cell receptor beta chain was determined in a study of shared clonotypes between healthy human individuals. The study's findings and limits: Generation of non-shared clonotypes was less probable than generation of clonotypes shared by all four donors.

Some clones are missing from TCRdb's copy, which holds only in-frame ones; the method was immunoSEQ multiplex PCR. This table has nearly 1,000,000 clones, about 80% appearing once. Germline V gives CDR1 SGHDT, CDR2 YYEEEE. Unmatched junction bases numbered 3, after V lost 2 bases and J lost 7 bases. The CDR3 sequence is 14 residues long. Note on this clone: The antigen is unknown.

The TCR sequence derives from a man aged 18-30 years in good health. J is TRBJ1-4 and V is TRBV5-6; TRBD1 aligns across 9 bases. The sequenced sample was memory CD4+ T cells sorted from blood. Noted subset: CD45RA-negative fraction. CDR3 region: CASSLRQGGEKLFF. CDR3 nucleotide sequence: TGTGCCAGCAGCTTACGACAGGGGGGTGAAAAACTGTTTTTT.